These 6 T cell receptor beta chains originate from one sample sequenced in a study of regulatory T cells in long-lasting Graves disease (dated by TCRdb to the early 2020s). Library method: multiplex PCR. Reads for this sample came from an Illumina HiSeq 4000. CDR3 regions were amplified by Arm-PCR with iRepertoire HTBI primers to construct TCR beta libraries. In TCRdb, the public reads were trimmed at Q25 with fastp and aligned with MiXCR, with productive beta chains retained. Each entry merges the rows of one CDR3 protein and shows their most common DNA and genes. The sample table shows 400,000 to 550,000 distinct CDR3 sequences, and 16% are seen once. Over 8.5% of the sample goes to the ten largest clones. Sample time point, as interpreted from the label and publication: newly diagnosed GD, antithyroid drugs for less than 3 months. For both TCR sequencing and RNA sequencing, RNA was extracted from PBMCs using TRIzol.

These records were also assigned to another study, of T cells in Graves' hyperthyroidism and ophthalmopathy.

Sequencing used peripheral blood mononuclear cells (PBMCs), obtained at new diagnosis, from a patient treated with antithyroid drugs. The receptors shown here come from a woman in her 30s with Graves disease. Donor details come from another sample of the same person, matched by shared clones.

CDR3 loop: CASSSLGTSGSYEQYF. The CDR3, as DNA: TGTGCCAGCAGCTCCCTAGGGACTAGCGGCTCCTACGAGCAGTACTTC. The chain couples TRBV7-6 to TRBJ2-7, with 11 positions matching TRBD2. The CDR3 loop spans 16 amino acids. V shed 4 bases, J shed 0 bases, and the junction held 5 bases outside the gene matches. Germline CDR1 reads SGHVS; CDR2 reads FNYEAQ.

Comment on this clonotype: A read error may be the cause here, since a much bigger clone is one base away. The rearrangement uses TRBV7-3 and TRBJ2-3; TRBD2 agrees at 8 bases. V was clipped by 0 bases and J by 3 bases; unmatched bases: 14. The CDR3 has 19 amino acids. Looked up from germline, CDR1 is SGHTA and CDR2 is FQGTGA. DNA for the CDR3: TGTGCCAGCAGCTTAACCCCCGTGGGACTAGAGGGAGAGACAGATACGCAGTATTTT. This encodes CASSLTPVGLEGETDTQYF.

The table lists this clonotype with many counts. The CDR3 sequence is CASSFDNQPQHF. As DNA, the CDR3 is TGTGCCAGCAGTTTTGACAATCAGCCCCAGCATTTT. The V and J genes are TRBV7-9 and TRBJ1-5, with D unclear. Germline V gene sequence: CDR1 SEHNR, CDR2 FQNEAQ (reference sequence). The CDR3 has 12 amino acids. Trimming left V 6 bases short and J 3 bases short, with 6 bases between.

Concerning this clonotype itself: This may arise from a read error, as a much more abundant clone is one base away. The chain uses TRBV6-1 and TRBJ2-3; TRBD2 agrees at 7 bases. V was pared by 5 bases and J by 5 bases, with 16 bases of the junction left unmatched. CDR1 is MNHNS and CDR2 is SASEGT in the germline V gene. The CDR3 runs to 17 residues. The CDR3 nucleotides are TGTGCCAGCAGTCCCCTGAGGGGAGGGATCGAGGGAGATACGCAGTATTTT. Protein product: CASSPLRGGIEGDTQYF.

V gene TRBV5-1 combines with J gene TRBJ1-4, with D possibly being TRBD1 (5 bases). CDR3 length: 14 amino acids. Trimming pared 3 bases from V and 5 bases from J, leaving 11 bases between. In germline, CDR1 is SGHRS, CDR2 YFSETQ. The CDR3 is CASSWAGQNEKLFF. In DNA, the CDR3 is TGCGCCAGCAGCTGGGCAGGGCAGAATGAAAAACTGTTTTTT.

This clonotype was recorded many times. The chain employs TRBV7-9 and TRBJ2-3, with TRBD2 matching 11 bases. CDR1 SEHNR and CDR2 FQNEAQ come from the germline V gene (reference sequence). The V and J ends lost 4 bases and 0 bases, in that order; junction bases with no gene match: 18. This CDR3 region has 21 residues. CDR3 sequence: CASSSLGTSGIYHESTDTQYF. The CDR3 bases are TGTGCCAGCAGCTCCCTGGGGACTAGCGGAATATACCACGAAAGCACAGATACGCAGTATTTT.